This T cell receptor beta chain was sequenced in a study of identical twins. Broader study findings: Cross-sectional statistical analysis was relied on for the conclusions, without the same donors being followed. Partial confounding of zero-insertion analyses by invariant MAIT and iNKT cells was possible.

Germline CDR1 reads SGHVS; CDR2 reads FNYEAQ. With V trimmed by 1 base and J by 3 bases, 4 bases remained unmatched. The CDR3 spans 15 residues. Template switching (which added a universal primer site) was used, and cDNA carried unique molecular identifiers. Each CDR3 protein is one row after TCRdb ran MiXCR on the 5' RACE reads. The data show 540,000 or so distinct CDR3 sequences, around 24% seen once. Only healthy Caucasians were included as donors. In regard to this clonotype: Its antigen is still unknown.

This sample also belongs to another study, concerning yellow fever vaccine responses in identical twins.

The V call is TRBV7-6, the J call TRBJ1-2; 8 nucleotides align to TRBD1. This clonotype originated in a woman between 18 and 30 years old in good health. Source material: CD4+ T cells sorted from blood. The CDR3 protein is CASSLGAGQDYGYTF. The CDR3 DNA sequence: TGTGCCAGCAGCTTAGGGGCGGGACAGGACTATGGCTACACCTTC.